The following is a TCR beta chain sequence with its context. Its antigen remains unknown. These data are taken from a study of OX40 agonist ivuxolimab in advanced cancers. General observations from the study: Normalized expansion of T-cell clones was also low for some nonresponders. Averaging showed that CD8+ T cells had more expanded clones than CD4+ did.

The table came from immunoSEQ multiplex PCR; TCRdb's copy has only in-frame clones and leaves some out. The top ten hold 6% to 7.5% of the sample, which has about 90,000 clones, 75% to 90% seen once. The CDR3 is 16 amino acids. V was clipped by 0 bases and J by 4 bases; unmatched bases: 6. Germline loops: CDR1 SGDLS, CDR2 YYNGEE. V and J are TRBV9 and TRBJ1-3; 8 bases align to TRBD1. The receptor comes from an adult with an advanced solid tumor such as melanoma, head and neck, liver or kidney cancer. The source material was CD4+ or CD8+ T cells sorted from blood, sampled in a trial of the OX40 agonist ivuxolimab. CDR3 in DNA: TGTGCCAGCAGCGTAGGTCAGGGGGCGCTGGGAAACACCATATATTTT. It yields the protein CASSVGQGALGNTIYF. Looking up the rest from reference TRBV9 and TRBJ1-3 gives the full variable domain: DSGVTQTPKHLITATGQRVTLRCSPRSGDLSVYWYQQSLDQGLQFLIQYYNGEERAKGNILERFSAQQFPDLHSELNLSSLELGDSALYFCASSVGQGALGNTIYFGEGSWLTVV.